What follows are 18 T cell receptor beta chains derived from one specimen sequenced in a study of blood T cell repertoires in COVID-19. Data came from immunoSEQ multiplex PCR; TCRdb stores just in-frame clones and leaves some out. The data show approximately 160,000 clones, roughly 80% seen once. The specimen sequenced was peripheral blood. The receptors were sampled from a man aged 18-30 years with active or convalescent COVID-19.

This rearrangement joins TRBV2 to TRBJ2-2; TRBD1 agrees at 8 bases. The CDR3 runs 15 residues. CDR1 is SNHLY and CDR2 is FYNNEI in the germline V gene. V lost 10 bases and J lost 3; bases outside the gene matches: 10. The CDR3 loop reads CAIPSGTGYTGELFF. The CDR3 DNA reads TGTGCCATTCCGTCCGGGACAGGTTACACCGGGGAGCTGTTTTTT.

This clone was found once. The CDR3 protein is CASSPSHGSQETQYF. As DNA, the CDR3 is TGTGCCAGCAGCCCCAGTCACGGGTCCCAAGAGACCCAGTACTTC. The rearrangement links TRBV7-8 to TRBJ2-5; D gene unclear. Per germline, CDR1 SGHVS and CDR2 FQNEAQ. V was clipped by 5 bases and J by 1 base, with 14 bases between them. The CDR3 contains 15 residues.

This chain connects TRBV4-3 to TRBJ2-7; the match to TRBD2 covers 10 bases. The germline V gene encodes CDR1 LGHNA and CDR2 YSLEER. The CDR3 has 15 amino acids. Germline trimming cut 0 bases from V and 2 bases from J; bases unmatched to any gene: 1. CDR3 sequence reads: CASSQDTSGAYEQYF. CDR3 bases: TGCGCCAGCAGCCAAGATACTAGCGGGGCCTACGAGCAGTACTTC.

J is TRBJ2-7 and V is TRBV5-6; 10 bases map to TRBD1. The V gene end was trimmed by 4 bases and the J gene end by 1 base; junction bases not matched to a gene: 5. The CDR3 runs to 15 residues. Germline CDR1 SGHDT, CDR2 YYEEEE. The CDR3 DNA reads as TGTGCCAGCAGCGCCCGGGACAGGGGTTCCTACGAGCAGTACTTC. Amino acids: CASSARDRGSYEQYF.

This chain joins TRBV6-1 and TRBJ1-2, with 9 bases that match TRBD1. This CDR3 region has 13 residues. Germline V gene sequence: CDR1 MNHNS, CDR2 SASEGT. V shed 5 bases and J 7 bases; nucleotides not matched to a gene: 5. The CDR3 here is CASSTGQGLGYTF. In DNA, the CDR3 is TGTGCCAGCAGTACAGGACAGGGGCTTGGCTACACCTTC.

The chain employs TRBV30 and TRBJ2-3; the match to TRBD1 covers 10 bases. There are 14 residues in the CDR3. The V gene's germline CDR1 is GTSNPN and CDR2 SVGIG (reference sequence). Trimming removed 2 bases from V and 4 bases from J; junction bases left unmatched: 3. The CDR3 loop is CAWSFGQGADTQYF. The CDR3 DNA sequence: TGTGCCTGGAGTTTTGGACAGGGGGCAGATACGCAGTATTTT. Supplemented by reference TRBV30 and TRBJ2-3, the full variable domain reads SQTIHQWPATLVQPVGSPLSLECTVEGTSNPNLYWYRQAAGRGLQLLFYSVGIGQISSEVPQNLSASRPQDRQFILSSKKLLLSDSGFYLCAWSFGQGADTQYFGPGTRLTVL.

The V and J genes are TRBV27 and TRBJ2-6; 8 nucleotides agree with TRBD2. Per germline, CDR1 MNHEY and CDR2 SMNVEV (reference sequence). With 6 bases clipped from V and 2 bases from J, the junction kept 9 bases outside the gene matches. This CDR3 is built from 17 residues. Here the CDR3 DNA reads TGTGCCAGCAGGACCGGGGGGGCCTTGGCTGGGGCCAACGTCCTGACTTTC. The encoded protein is CASRTGGALAGANVLTF.

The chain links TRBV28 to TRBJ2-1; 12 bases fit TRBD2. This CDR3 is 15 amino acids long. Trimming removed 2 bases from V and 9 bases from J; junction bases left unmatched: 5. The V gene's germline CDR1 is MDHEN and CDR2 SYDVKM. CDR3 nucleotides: TGTGCCAGCAGTTTAATGACTAGCGGGAGTAGTGAGCAGTTCTTC. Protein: CASSLMTSGSSEQFF.

The CDR3 sequence is CASSDIRPGTSGEETQYF. The CDR3 coding sequence is TGTGCCAGCAGTGATATCCGGCCGGGGACTAGCGGCGAAGAGACCCAGTACTTC. The rearrangement uses TRBV2 and TRBJ2-5, with 11 bases that match TRBD2. The germline V gene has CDR1 SNHLY and CDR2 FYNNEI. CDR3 length: 18 amino acids. J gave up 3 bases and V 3 bases, and 12 bases lay outside the gene matches. The entire variable domain, with the rest obtained from reference TRBV2 and TRBJ2-5, is as follows: EPEVTQTPSHQVTQMGQEVILRCVPISNHLYFYWYRQILGQKVEFLVSFYNNEISEKSEIFDDQFSVERPDGSNFTLKIRSTKLEDSAMYFCASSDIRPGTSGEETQYFGPGTRLLVL.

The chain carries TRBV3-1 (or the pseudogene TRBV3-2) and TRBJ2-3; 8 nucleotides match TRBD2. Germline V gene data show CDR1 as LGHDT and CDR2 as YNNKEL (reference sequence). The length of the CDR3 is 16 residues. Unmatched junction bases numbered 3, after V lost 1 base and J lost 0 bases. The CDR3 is CASSQARGGSTDTQYF. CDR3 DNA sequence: TGTGCCAGCAGCCAAGCACGGGGGGGAAGCACAGATACGCAGTATTTT.

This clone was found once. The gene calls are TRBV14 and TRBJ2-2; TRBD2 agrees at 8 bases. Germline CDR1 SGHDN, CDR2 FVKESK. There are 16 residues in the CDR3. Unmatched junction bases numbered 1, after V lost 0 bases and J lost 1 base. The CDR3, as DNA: TGTGCCAGCAGCCAAGACGCGGGGGGGAACACCGGGGAGCTGTTTTTT. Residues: CASSQDAGGNTGELFF.

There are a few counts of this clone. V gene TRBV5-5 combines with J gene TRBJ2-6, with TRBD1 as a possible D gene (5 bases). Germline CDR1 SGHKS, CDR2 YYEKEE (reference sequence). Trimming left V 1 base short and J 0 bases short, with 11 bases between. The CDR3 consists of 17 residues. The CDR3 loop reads CASSLPGYRSGANVLTF. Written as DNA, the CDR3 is TGTGCCAGCAGCTTGCCAGGGTACCGCTCTGGGGCCAACGTCCTGACTTTC.

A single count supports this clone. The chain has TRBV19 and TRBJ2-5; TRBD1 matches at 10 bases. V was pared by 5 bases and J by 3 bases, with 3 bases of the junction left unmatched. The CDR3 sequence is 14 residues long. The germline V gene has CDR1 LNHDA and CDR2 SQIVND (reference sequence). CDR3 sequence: CASSETGGEETQYF. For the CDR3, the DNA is TGTGCCAGTAGTGAGACAGGGGGCGAAGAGACCCAGTACTTC.

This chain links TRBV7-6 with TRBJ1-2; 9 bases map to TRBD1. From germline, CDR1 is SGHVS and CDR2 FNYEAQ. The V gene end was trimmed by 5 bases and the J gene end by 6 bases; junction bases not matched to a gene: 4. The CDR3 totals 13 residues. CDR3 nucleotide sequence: TGTGCCAGCAGCGGGTACAGGGGGCATGGCTACACCTTC. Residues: CASSGYRGHGYTF.

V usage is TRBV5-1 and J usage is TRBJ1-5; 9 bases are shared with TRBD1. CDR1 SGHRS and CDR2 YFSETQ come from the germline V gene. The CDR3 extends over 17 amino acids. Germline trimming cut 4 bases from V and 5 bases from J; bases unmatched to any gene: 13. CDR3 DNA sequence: TGCGCCAGCAGCCTCGGACCCCACAGGGGGCTCGATCAGCCCCAGCATTTT. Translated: CASSLGPHRGLDQPQHF.

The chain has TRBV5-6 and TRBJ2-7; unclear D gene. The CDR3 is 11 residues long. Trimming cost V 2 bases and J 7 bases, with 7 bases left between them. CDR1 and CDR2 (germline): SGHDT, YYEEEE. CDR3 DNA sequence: TGTGCCAGCAGCTTCTCTATGGAGCAGTACTTC. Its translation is CASSFSMEQYF.

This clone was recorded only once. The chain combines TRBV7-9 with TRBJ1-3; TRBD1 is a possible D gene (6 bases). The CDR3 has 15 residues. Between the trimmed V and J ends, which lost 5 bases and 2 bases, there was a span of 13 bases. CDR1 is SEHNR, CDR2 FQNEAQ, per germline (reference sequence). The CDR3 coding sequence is TGTGCCAGCAGCACTACAGGGCCCCCTGGAAACACCATATATTTT. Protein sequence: CASSTTGPPGNTIYF.

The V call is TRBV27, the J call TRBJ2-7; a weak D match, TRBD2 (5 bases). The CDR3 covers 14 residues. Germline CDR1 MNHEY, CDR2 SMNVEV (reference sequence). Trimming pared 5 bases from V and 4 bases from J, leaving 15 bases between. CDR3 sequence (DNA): TGTGCCAGCAGTCCCGGGATTATTATATACGAGCAGTACTTC. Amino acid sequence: CASSPGIIIYEQYF.